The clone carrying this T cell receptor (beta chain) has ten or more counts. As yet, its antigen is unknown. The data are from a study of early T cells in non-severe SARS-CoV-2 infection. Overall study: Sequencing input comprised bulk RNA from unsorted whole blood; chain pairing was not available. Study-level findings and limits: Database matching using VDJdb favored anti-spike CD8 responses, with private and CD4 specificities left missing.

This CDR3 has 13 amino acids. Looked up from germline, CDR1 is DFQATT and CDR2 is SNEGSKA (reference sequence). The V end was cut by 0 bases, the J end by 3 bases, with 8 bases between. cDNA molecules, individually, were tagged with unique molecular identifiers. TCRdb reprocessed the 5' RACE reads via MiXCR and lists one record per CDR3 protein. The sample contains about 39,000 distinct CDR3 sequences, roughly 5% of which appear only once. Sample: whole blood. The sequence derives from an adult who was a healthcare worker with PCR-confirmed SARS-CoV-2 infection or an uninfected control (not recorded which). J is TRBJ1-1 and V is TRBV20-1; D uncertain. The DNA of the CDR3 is TGCAGTGCTAGAGATTATCGGGACACTGAAGCTTTCTTT. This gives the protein CSARDYRDTEAFF.